This T cell receptor beta chain was observed in a study of blood T cell repertoires in COVID-19. Turning to the study itself: Nucleic acid was either cDNA or gDNA, and it came from T cells, B-cell-depleted T cells, or PBMCs.

Here immunoSEQ multiplex PCR was the method, and the copy in TCRdb shows in-frame clones only, minus some. The data hold about 130,000 clones, with 87% observed a single time. The TCR comes from a woman aged 55-70 years with acute or convalescent COVID-19. The sample consisted of peripheral blood.

The CDR3, as DNA: TGTGCCAGCTCAGAACAGGGGGGAAATCAGCCCCAGCATTTT. Residues: CASSEQGGNQPQHF. The rearrangement links TRBV18 to TRBJ1-5; 8 nucleotides line up with TRBD1. Looked up from germline, CDR1 is KGHSH and CDR2 is LQKENI. With V trimmed by 5 bases and J by 4 bases, 4 bases remained unmatched. This CDR3 contains 14 residues.